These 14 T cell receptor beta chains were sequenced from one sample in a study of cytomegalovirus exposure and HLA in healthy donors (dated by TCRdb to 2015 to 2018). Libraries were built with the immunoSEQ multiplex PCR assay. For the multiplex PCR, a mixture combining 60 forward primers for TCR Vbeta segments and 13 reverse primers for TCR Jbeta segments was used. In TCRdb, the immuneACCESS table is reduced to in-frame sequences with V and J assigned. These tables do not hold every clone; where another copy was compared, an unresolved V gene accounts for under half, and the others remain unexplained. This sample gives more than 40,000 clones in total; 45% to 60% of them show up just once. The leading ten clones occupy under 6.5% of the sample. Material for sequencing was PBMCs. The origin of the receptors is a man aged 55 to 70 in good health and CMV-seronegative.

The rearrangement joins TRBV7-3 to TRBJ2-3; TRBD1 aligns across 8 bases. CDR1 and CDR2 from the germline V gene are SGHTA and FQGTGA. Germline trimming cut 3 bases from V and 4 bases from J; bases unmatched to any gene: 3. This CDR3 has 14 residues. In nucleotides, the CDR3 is TGTGCCAGCAGCTTCGACAGGGGTTCAGATACGCAGTATTTT. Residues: CASSFDRGSDTQYF.

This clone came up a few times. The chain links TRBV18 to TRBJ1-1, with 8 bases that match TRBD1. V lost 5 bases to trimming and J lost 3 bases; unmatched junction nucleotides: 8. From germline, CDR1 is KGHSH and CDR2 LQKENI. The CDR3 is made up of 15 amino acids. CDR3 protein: CASSFRPDRDTEAFF. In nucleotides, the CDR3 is TGTGCCAGCTCATTCCGGCCGGACAGGGACACTGAAGCTTTCTTT.

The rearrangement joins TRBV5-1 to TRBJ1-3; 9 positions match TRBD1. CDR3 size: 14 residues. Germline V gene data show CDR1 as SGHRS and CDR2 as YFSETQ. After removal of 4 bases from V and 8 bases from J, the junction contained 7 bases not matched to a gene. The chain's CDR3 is CASSQGTGRDTIYF. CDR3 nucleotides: TGCGCCAGCAGCCAAGGGACAGGGCGAGACACCATATATTTT. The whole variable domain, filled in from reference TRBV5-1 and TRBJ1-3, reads KAGVTQTPRYLIKTRGQQVTLSCSPISGHRSVSWYQQTPGQGLQFLFEYFSETQRNKGNFPGRFSGRQFSNSRSEMNVSTLELGDSALYLCASSQGTGRDTIYFGEGSWLTVV.

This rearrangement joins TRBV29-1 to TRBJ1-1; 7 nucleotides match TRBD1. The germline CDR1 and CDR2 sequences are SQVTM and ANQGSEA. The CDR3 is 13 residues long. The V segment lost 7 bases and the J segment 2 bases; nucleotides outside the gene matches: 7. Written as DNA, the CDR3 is TGCAGCGGGCGGGACAGCCAAAACACTGAAGCTTTCTTT. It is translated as CSGRDSQNTEAFF.

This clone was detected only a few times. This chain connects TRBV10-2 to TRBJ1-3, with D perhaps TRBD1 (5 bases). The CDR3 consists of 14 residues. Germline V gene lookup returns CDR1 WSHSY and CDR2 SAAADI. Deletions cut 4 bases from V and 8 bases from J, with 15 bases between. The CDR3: CASSGYRHADTIYF. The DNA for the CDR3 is TGCGCCAGCAGTGGGTACAGGCATGCGGACACCATATATTTT.

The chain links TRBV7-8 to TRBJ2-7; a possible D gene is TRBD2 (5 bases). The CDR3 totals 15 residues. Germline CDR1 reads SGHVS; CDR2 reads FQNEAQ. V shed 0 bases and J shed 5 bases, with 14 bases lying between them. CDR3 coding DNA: TGTGCCAGCAGCTTAGCCCTAGCAATGAATAACGAGCAGTACTTC. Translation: CASSLALAMNNEQYF.

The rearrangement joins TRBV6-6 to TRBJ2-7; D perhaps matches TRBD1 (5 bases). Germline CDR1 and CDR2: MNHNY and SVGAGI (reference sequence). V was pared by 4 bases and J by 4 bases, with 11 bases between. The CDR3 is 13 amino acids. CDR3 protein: CASSFGPGYEQYF. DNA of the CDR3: TGTGCCAGCAGTTTCGGCCCAGGGTACGAGCAGTACTTC.

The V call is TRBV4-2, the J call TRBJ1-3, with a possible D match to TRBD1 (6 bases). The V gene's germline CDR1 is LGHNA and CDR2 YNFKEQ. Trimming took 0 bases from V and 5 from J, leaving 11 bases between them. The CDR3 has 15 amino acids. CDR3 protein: CASSQDHTGRNTIYF. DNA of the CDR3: TGTGCCAGCAGCCAAGATCATACAGGGAGAAACACCATATATTTT.

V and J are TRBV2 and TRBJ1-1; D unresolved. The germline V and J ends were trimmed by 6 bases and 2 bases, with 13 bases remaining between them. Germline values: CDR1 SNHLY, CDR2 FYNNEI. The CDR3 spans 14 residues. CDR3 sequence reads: CASRVRGYNTEAFF. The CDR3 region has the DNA TGTGCCAGCAGGGTACGGGGATATAACACTGAAGCTTTCTTT.

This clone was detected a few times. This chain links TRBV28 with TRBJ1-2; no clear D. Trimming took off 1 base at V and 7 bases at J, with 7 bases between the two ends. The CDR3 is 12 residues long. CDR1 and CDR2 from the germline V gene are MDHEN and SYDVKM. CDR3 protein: CASSLSGGGYTF. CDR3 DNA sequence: TGTGCCAGCAGTTTATCAGGAGGTGGCTACACCTTC.

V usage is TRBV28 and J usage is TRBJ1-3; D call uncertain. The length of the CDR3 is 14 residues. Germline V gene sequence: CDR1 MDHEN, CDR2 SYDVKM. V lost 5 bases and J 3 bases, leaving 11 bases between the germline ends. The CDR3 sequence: CASSRDISGNTIYF. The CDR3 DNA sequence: TGTGCCAGCAGTCGCGACATTAGTGGAAACACCATATATTTT.

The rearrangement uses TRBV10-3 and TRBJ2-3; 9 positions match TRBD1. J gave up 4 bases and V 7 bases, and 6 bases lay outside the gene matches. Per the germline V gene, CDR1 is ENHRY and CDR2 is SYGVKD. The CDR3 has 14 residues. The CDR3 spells CAITAGQGPDTQYF. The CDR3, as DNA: TGTGCCATCACGGCGGGACAGGGCCCAGATACGCAGTATTTT.

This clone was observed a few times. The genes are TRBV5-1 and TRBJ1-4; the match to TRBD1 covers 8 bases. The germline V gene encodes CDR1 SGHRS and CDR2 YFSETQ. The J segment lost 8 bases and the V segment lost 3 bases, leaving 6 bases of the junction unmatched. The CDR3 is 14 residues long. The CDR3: CASSYRQGNEKLFF. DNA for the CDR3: TGCGCCAGCAGCTATCGACAGGGGAACGAAAAACTGTTTTTT.

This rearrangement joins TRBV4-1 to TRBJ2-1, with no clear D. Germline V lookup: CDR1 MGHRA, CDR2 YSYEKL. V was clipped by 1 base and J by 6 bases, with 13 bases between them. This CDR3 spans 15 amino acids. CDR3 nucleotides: TGCGCCAGCAGCCAAGCGGTCCTAGTTGGCAATGAGCAGTTCTTC. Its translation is CASSQAVLVGNEQFF.